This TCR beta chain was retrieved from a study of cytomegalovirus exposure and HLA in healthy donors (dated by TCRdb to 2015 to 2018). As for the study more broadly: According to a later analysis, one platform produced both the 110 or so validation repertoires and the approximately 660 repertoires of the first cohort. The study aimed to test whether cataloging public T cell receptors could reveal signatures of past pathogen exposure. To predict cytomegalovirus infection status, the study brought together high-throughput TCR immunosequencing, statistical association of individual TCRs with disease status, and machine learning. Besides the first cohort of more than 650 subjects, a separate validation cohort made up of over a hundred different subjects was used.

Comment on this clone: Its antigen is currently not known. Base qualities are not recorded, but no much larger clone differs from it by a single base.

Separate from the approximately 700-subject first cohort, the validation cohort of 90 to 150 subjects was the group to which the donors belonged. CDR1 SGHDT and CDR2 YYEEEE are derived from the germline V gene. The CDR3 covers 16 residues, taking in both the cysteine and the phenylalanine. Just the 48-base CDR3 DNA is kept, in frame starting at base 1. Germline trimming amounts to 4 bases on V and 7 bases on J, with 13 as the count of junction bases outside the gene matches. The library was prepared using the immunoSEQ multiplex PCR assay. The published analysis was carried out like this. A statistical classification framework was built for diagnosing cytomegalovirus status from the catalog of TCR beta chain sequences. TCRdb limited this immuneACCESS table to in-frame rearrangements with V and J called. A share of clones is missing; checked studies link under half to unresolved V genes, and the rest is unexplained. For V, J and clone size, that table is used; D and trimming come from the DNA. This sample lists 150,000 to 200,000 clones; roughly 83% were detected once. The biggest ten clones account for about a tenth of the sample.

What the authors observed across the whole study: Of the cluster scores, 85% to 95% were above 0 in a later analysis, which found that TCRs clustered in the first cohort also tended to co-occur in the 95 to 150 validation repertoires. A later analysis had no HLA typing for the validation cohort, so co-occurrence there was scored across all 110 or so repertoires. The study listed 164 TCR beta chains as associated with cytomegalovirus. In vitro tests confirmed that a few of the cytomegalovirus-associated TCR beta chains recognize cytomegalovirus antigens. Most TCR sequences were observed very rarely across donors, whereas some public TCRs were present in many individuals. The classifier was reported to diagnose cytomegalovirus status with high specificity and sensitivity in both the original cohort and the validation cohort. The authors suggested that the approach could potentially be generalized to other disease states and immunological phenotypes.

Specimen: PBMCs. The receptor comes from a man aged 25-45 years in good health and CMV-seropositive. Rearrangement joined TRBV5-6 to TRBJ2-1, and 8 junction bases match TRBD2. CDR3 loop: CASSATFREGLNEQFF. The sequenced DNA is TGTGCCAGCAGCGCCACCTTCCGGGAGGGCCTAAATGAGCAGTTCTTC.